The TCR beta chain described here comes from a study of siplizumab effects on memory and regulatory T cells. Clones were sequenced by immunoSEQ multiplex PCR, and TCRdb holds only the in-frame ones, with some missing. Here the sample spans tens of thousands of clones, about 97% being singletons. Study results and caveats: Proliferating Tregs' suppressive function in siplizumab cultures went unconfirmed. Unstimulated naive T cells seemed to show more diversity than memory cells did, and they also seemed to be among the major contributors to the alloresponse.

Trimming left V 0 bases short and J 3 bases short, with 12 bases between. Germline CDR1 and CDR2: LGHNT and FRNRAP. The length of the CDR3 is 15 residues. This clone was observed a single time. Its antigen remains unidentified. V usage is TRBV12-5 and J usage is TRBJ2-7; D possibly corresponds to TRBD2 (6 bases). The sample taken for sequencing was naive CD4+ T cells sorted from blood. This sequence was found in a human donor in good health. CDR3 sequence reads: CASGLVVSGDYEQYF. In DNA form, the CDR3 reads TGTGCTAGTGGTTTGGTGGTTAGCGGAGACTACGAGCAGTACTTC.